Listed below are T cell receptor beta chains from one sample, sequenced in a study of response to subunit inactivated influenza vaccine. TCRdb used MiXCR to reprocess the RT-PCR reads, holding one entry per CDR3 protein. The table records about 570,000 distinct CDR3 sequences, about 10% of them present only once. This sample also appeared in a second study, on T cells expressing NK-cell markers.

This material consisted of PBMCs from blood, taken on the day of vaccination. These receptors were taken from a man in his fifties who received an inactivated influenza vaccine. The CDR3 runs from the conserved cysteine through the conserved F or W. A D gene is named only where the DNA matches it firmly. The size of a clone is reported for some rows only, either as once, few or many, or as a class for expanded clones.

v_gene	len	abundance	j_gene	d_gene	CDR3aa	CDR3nt
TRBV10-3	12	.	TRBJ2-7	.	CAIRSTEYEQYF	TGTGCCATCAGGTCGACAGAGTACGAGCAGTACTTC
TRBV19	15	few	TRBJ2-5	TRBD2	CASSRIIAGRETQYF	TGTGCCAGTAGTAGGATAATAGCGGGAAGGGAGACCCAGTACTTC
TRBV6-5	15	.	TRBJ1-2	.	CASSYSRAWKDGYTF	TGTGCCAGCAGTTACTCCAGGGCTTGGAAGGATGGCTACACCTTC
TRBV20-1	15	many	TRBJ2-1	TRBD2	CSARDPSGGYYEQFF	TGCAGTGCTAGAGATCCTAGCGGGGGATACTATGAGCAGTTCTTC
TRBV11-2	18	few	TRBJ2-2	.	CASSLTLFRALNTGELFF	TGTGCCAGCAGCTTAACTTTATTCCGGGCTCTGAACACCGGGGAGCTGTTTTTT
TRBV12-3/TRBV12-4	13	few	TRBJ2-1	TRBD2	CASSLYSGMEQFF	TGTGCCAGCAGTTTATATAGCGGGATGGAGCAGTTCTTC
TRBV27	17	few	TRBJ2-2	TRBD2	CASRDSPWAGVSGELFF	TGTGCCAGCAGGGACTCTCCATGGGCGGGAGTGTCCGGGGAGCTGTTTTTT
TRBV7-9	16	few	TRBJ2-1	TRBD1	CASSLRALQGNNEQFF	TGTGCCAGCAGCTTACGGGCACTACAGGGGAACAATGAGCAGTTCTTC
TRBV4-3	15	.	TRBJ2-7	.	CASSQEQFGQYEQYF	TGCGCCAGCAGCCAAGAACAGTTTGGACAATACGAGCAGTACTTC
TRBV2	14	few	TRBJ2-1	TRBD2	CASRVAGGNNEQFF	TGTGCCAGCAGAGTAGCGGGGGGGAACAATGAGCAGTTCTTC
TRBV15	15	.	TRBJ2-7	TRBD2	CATSRRLAGIDEQYF	TGTGCCACCAGCAGGAGACTAGCGGGAATAGACGAGCAGTACTTC
TRBV4-3	16	many	TRBJ2-2	.	CASSQAWGHYTGELFF	TGCGCCAGCAGCCAAGCGTGGGGACATTACACCGGGGAGCTGTTTTTT
TRBV6-2/TRBV6-3	13	.	TRBJ1-2	.	CASSYSPGSGYTF	TGTGCCAGCAGTTACTCTCCCGGGTCTGGCTACACCTTC
TRBV12-3/TRBV12-4	14	many	TRBJ2-2	.	CASSLQEYTGELFF	TGTGCCAGCAGCCTACAGGAGTACACCGGGGAGCTGTTTTTT
TRBV5-1	14	few	TRBJ2-2	TRBD1	CASTTGQGTGELFF	TGCGCCAGCACCACCGGACAGGGGACCGGGGAGCTGTTTTTT
TRBV7-9	17	.	TRBJ2-1	.	CASSSPFRVRSYNEQFF	TGTGCCAGCAGCTCCCCCTTTAGGGTCCGTTCCTACAATGAGCAGTTCTTC
TRBV20-1	16	many	TRBJ2-2	TRBD2	CSASTSGILGTGELFF	TGCAGTGCTAGTACTAGCGGGATCCTCGGTACCGGGGAGCTGTTTTTT
TRBV3-1	19	few	TRBJ2-3	.	CASSQDGGLIQVSTDTQYF	TGTGCCAGCAGCCAAGATGGGGGACTGATTCAGGTTTCCACAGATACGCAGTATTTT
TRBV7-9	14	few	TRBJ1-1	.	CASSKTGSGTEAFF	TGTGCCAGCAGCAAAACAGGGAGCGGCACTGAAGCTTTCTTT
TRBV24-1	18	many	TRBJ2-5	TRBD2	CARWTSGVSGRIQETQYF	TGTGCCAGATGGACTTCGGGTGTTAGCGGGAGGATCCAAGAGACCCAGTACTTC
TRBV28	14	.	TRBJ2-3	TRBD2	CASTSGANTDTQYF	TGTGCCAGTACTAGCGGGGCTAACACAGATACGCAGTATTTT
TRBV24-1	14	few	TRBJ2-2	.	CATNTGTNTGELFF	TGTGCCACCAATACAGGGACGAACACCGGGGAGCTGTTTTTT
TRBV5-6	15	many	TRBJ1-1	TRBD1	CASSPRDRGWAEAFF	TGTGCCAGCAGCCCTCGGGACAGGGGATGGGCTGAAGCTTTCTTT
TRBV2	13	.	TRBJ1-2	.	CASSLPGDYGYTF	TGTGCCAGCAGTCTTCCAGGGGACTATGGCTACACCTTC
TRBV4-3	15	.	TRBJ2-2	TRBD2	CASSQSGLATGELFF	TGCGCCAGCAGCCAATCAGGACTAGCCACCGGGGAGCTGTTTTTT
TRBV24-1	15	.	TRBJ2-7	.	CATSEATGSGYEQYF	TGTGCCACCAGTGAGGCAACAGGGTCCGGCTACGAGCAGTACTTC
TRBV3-1	15	.	TRBJ2-2	TRBD1	CASSPRDRDTGELFF	TGTGCCAGCAGCCCCCGGGACAGAGACACCGGGGAGCTGTTTTTT
TRBV14	15	.	TRBJ1-1	TRBD1	CASSPDRAFTTEAFF	TGTGCCAGCAGCCCCGACAGGGCCTTTACGACTGAAGCTTTCTTT
TRBV2	13	few	TRBJ1-2	.	CASSGQTNYGYTF	TGTGCCAGCAGTGGTCAAACCAACTATGGCTACACCTTC
TRBV29-1	13	few	TRBJ2-3	.	CSVEGQLTDTQYF	TGCAGCGTGGAGGGACAACTCACAGATACGCAGTATTTT
TRBV11-2	13	many	TRBJ2-1	.	CASSLWRGNEQFF	TGTGCCAGCAGCTTATGGAGAGGGAATGAGCAGTTCTTC
TRBV29-1	15	many	TRBJ2-3	TRBD2	CSVDEGLAGADTQYF	TGCAGCGTAGACGAGGGACTAGCGGGAGCAGATACGCAGTATTTT
TRBV7-9	15	few	TRBJ2-7	TRBD2	CASSLPGLGSREQYF	TGTGCCAGCAGCCTGCCCGGACTAGGTAGTCGCGAGCAGTACTTC
TRBV3-1	13	many	TRBJ2-3	.	CASSQDSEDTQYF	TGTGCCAGCAGCCAAGATTCCGAAGATACGCAGTATTTT
TRBV7-2	15	.	TRBJ2-2	TRBD1	CASSFDRGNTGELFF	TGTGCCAGCAGCTTCGACAGGGGAAACACCGGGGAGCTGTTTTTT
TRBV5-1	13	many	TRBJ1-2	.	CASSLSGTDGYTF	TGCGCCAGCAGCTTATCGGGGACGGATGGCTACACCTTC
TRBV5-1	14	.	TRBJ2-4	.	CASSSRTEANIQHF	TGCGCCAGCAGCTCGCGGACCGAGGCCAACATTCAGCACTTC
TRBV6-1	14	.	TRBJ2-5	TRBD1	CASSDTGGRETQYF	TGTGCCAGCAGTGATACAGGGGGCAGGGAGACCCAGTACTTC
TRBV14	15	many	TRBJ2-3	.	CASSRGGAVGDTQYF	TGTGCCAGCAGCCGTGGGGGAGCGGTGGGAGATACGCAGTATTTT
TRBV5-6	15	many	TRBJ2-4	TRBD2	CASSFSGAAKNIQYF	TGTGCCAGCAGCTTTAGCGGGGCAGCCAAAAACATTCAGTACTTC
TRBV4-2	14	many	TRBJ2-7	.	CASSQGGRSYEQYF	TGTGCCAGCAGCCAAGGGGGCAGGTCCTACGAGCAGTACTTC
TRBV4-2	17	.	TRBJ2-7	TRBD2	CASSQEGSGGAIYEQYF	TGTGCCAGCAGCCAAGAGGGGAGCGGGGGGGCTATCTACGAGCAGTACTTC
TRBV25-1	16	few	TRBJ2-1	TRBD2	CASSGAGRGLYNEQFF	TGTGCCAGCAGTGGAGCCGGGCGGGGGTTGTACAATGAGCAGTTCTTC
TRBV11-2	15	.	TRBJ2-1	TRBD2	CASSRAGGPFNEQFF	TGTGCCAGCAGCCGAGCGGGAGGGCCCTTCAATGAGCAGTTCTTC
TRBV7-9	16	many	TRBJ2-7	.	CASSPVQDHISYEQYF	TGTGCCAGCAGCCCGGTTCAGGACCACATCTCCTACGAGCAGTACTTC
TRBV5-1	15	many	TRBJ2-5	.	CASSLFGGAQETQYF	TGCGCCAGCAGCTTGTTTGGGGGCGCCCAAGAGACCCAGTACTTC
TRBV20-1	15	many	TRBJ2-3	TRBD1	CSARRTGVIPDTQYF	TGCAGTGCTCGGAGGACAGGGGTCATTCCAGATACGCAGTATTTT
TRBV6-1	12	.	TRBJ2-7	.	CASSESNYEQYF	TGTGCCAGCAGTGAATCCAATTACGAGCAGTACTTC
TRBV20-1	15	.	TRBJ1-4	.	CSAPPLQGVEGKLFF	TGCAGTGCTCCCCCTCTACAGGGTGTAGAAGGAAAACTGTTTTTT
TRBV7-6	18	many	TRBJ1-6	TRBD1	CASSLERQGAGYNSPLHF	TGTGCCAGCAGCTTAGAGAGACAGGGGGCTGGATATAATTCACCCCTCCACTTT
TRBV7-8	14	.	TRBJ2-7	.	CASSLWVDSYEQYF	TGTGCCAGCAGCTTATGGGTTGACTCCTACGAGCAGTACTTC
TRBV12-3/TRBV12-4	15	many	TRBJ2-7	TRBD2	CASIKASGRADEQYF	TGTGCCAGCATTAAGGCGAGCGGGAGGGCCGACGAGCAGTACTTC
TRBV12-3/TRBV12-4	14	many	TRBJ2-2	.	CASTIQGNTGELFF	TGTGCCAGCACCATCCAGGGAAATACCGGGGAGCTGTTTTTT
TRBV6-6	12	.	TRBJ2-1	.	CASLVPEGEQFF	TGTGCCAGCCTAGTACCGGAGGGTGAGCAGTTCTTC
TRBV9	15	few	TRBJ2-1	.	CASSDSKISYNEQFF	TGTGCCAGCAGCGACTCGAAGATCTCCTACAATGAGCAGTTCTTC
TRBV6-1	14	many	TRBJ1-1	.	CASSPQTTNTEAFF	TGTGCCAGCAGTCCACAGACAACGAACACTGAAGCTTTCTTT
TRBV14	16	many	TRBJ2-2	TRBD1	CASSQWTGEYAGELFF	TGTGCCAGCAGCCAGTGGACAGGGGAGTATGCCGGGGAGCTGTTTTTT
TRBV5-1	15	few	TRBJ2-4	TRBD1	CASSLGDGTANIQYF	TGCGCCAGCAGCTTGGGGGATGGGACAGCAAACATTCAGTACTTC